One and the same sample provided the 6 T cell receptor beta chains below, sequenced in a study of cytomegalovirus exposure and HLA in healthy donors. The PCR employed 60 Vbeta primers together with 13 Jbeta primers. Some clones are missing from TCRdb's copy, which holds only in-frame ones; the method was immunoSEQ multiplex PCR. The sample lists fewer than 250,000 clones, about 77% seen once, with about 5% in the top ten. The sequenced material came from PBMCs. The receptor source for this set is a man younger than 40 in good health and CMV-seropositive.

The chain recombines TRBV27 with TRBJ2-5, with 9 bases aligning to TRBD2. The DNA end favors TRBJ2-7, so the J call may be wrong. CDR1 MNHEY and CDR2 SMNVEV come from the germline V gene (reference sequence). This CDR3 contains 16 residues. CDR3 protein: CASSLFSSGARYEQYF. The CDR3 DNA reads as TGTGCCAGCAGTTTATTCTCTAGCGGGGCCCGCTACGAGCAGTACTTC.

This chain uses TRBV6-6 with TRBJ1-6, with D possibly TRBD1 on 6 matching bases. The CDR3 is 15 amino acids. Germline V gives CDR1 MNHNY, CDR2 SVGAGI (reference sequence). The ends were cut back, 6 bases at V and 3 bases at J, with 12 bases in the middle. The CDR3 sequence is CASRAGQNYNSPLHF. CDR3 nucleotide sequence: TGTGCCAGCAGGGCTGGACAGAACTATAATTCACCCCTCCACTTT.

The CDR3 is CASSLAGANNYGYTF. Written as DNA, the CDR3 is TGTGCCAGCAGCTTGGCAGGGGCCAATAACTATGGCTACACCTTC. The V gene is TRBV5-5, the J gene TRBJ1-2, with D maybe TRBD1 (6 bases). Trimming left V 0 bases short and J 1 base short, with 10 bases between. The CDR3 extends over 15 amino acids. The germline CDR1 and CDR2 sequences are SGHKS and YYEKEE (reference sequence).

The rearrangement links TRBV5-1 to TRBJ2-5; no clear D gene. Deletions cut 5 bases from V and 2 bases from J, with 13 bases between. This CDR3 comprises 14 residues. Germline V gives CDR1 SGHRS, CDR2 YFSETQ. The CDR3 spells CASSVDSTQETQYF. DNA of the CDR3: TGCGCCAGCAGTGTAGACTCAACTCAAGAGACCCAGTACTTC.

This clone is a singleton in its sample. The rearrangement uses TRBV5-1 and TRBJ2-5; 9 bases map to TRBD1. CDR1 and CDR2 from the germline V gene are SGHRS and YFSETQ. This CDR3 contains 15 residues. Trimming took 5 bases from V and 5 from J; bases not matched to a gene: 10. CDR3 residues: CASRPGQGSLETQYF. DNA for the CDR3: TGCGCCAGCAGGCCGGGACAGGGTTCGTTGGAGACCCAGTACTTC.

The chain uses TRBV11-2 and TRBJ2-7, with TRBD1 identical over 11 bases. CDR1 and CDR2 from the germline V gene are SGHAT and FQNNGV. The CDR3 is 15 residues long. Germline trimming cut 2 bases from V and 6 bases from J; bases unmatched to any gene: 6. Written as DNA, the CDR3 is TGTGCCAGCAGCTTATACGGGACAGGGGGGATCGAGCAGTACTTC. Translation gives CASSLYGTGGIEQYF. The full variable domain, its missing parts supplied by reference TRBV11-2 and TRBJ2-7, is EAGVAQSPRYKIIEKRQSVAFWCNPISGHATLYWYQQILGQGPKLLIQFQNNGVVDDSQLPKDRFSAERLKGVDSTLKIQPAKLEDSAVYLCASSLYGTGGIEQYFGPGTRLTVT.